Listed below are T cell receptor beta chains from one sample, sequenced in a study of T cells after yellow fever vaccination. TCRdb passed the 5' RACE reads through MiXCR, listing each CDR3 protein once. The top ten hold under 50% of the sample, which has about 99,000 distinct CDR3 sequences, roughly 5.8% seen once. Sequenced material: CD8+ T cells sorted from PBMCs, taken 10 days after the yellow fever booster vaccination. The receptor source for this set is a man younger than 35 who received the YFV17D yellow fever vaccine. CDR3s include the opening cysteine and the closing phenylalanine or tryptophan. A D gene is named only where the DNA matches it firmly. Clone size is not always given. Where it is, it says once, few, many or a class for expanded clones.

abundance	d_gene	v_gene	j_gene	CDR3aa	CDR3nt
NA	NA	TRBV4-1	TRBJ2-7	CASSQVRSGWQYF	TGCGCCAGCAGCCAAGTACGATCGGGGTGGCAGTACTTC
NA	NA	TRBV27	TRBJ2-1	CASSFSLKGTSYNEQFF	TGTGCCAGCAGTTTCTCCCTGAAGGGTACTTCCTACAATGAGCAGTTCTTC
NA	NA	TRBV20-1	TRBJ2-1	CSAHPPRGSSYNEQFF	TGCAGTGCCCACCCCCCCCGGGGAAGCTCCTACAATGAGCAGTTCTTC
NA	NA	TRBV20-1	TRBJ1-5	CSAGVGEVSNQPQHF	TGCAGTGCTGGGGTCGGGGAAGTTAGCAATCAGCCCCAGCATTTT
few	TRBD1	TRBV13	TRBJ1-6	CASSPGGSSYNSPLHF	TGTGCCAGCAGCCCAGGGGGTAGCTCCTATAATTCACCCCTCCACTTT
NA	NA	TRBV20-1	TRBJ2-1	CSARARLHNEQFF	TGCAGTGCTAGAGCCCGGCTCCACAATGAGCAGTTCTTC
few	NA	TRBV14	TRBJ2-3	CASSQGWADTQYF	TGTGCCAGCAGCCAGGGTTGGGCAGATACGCAGTATTTT
few	NA	TRBV2	TRBJ2-7	CAGSSGPHPYEQYF	TGTGCCGGATCGTCGGGTCCCCACCCCTACGAGCAGTACTTC
many	TRBD1	TRBV3-1	TRBJ2-3	CASSQDSGQGADTQYF	TGTGCCAGCAGCCAAGATTCGGGACAGGGTGCAGATACGCAGTATTTT
many	NA	TRBV15	TRBJ2-3	CATSRAFASTDTQYF	TGTGCCACCAGCAGAGCCTTTGCTAGCACAGATACGCAGTATTTT
NA	TRBD1	TRBV27	TRBJ2-5	CASSDRVETQYF	TGTGCCAGCAGTGACAGGGTTGAGACCCAGTACTTC
NA	TRBD2	TRBV9	TRBJ2-1	CASSARGGPNEQFF	TGTGCCAGCAGCGCGCGGGGGGGCCCGAATGAGCAGTTCTTC
many	TRBD1	TRBV12-3/TRBV12-4	TRBJ2-7	CASNYRGHEQYF	TGTGCCAGCAATTACAGGGGCCACGAGCAGTACTTC
few	TRBD1	TRBV19	TRBJ2-1	CASSIGLGTGGYNEQFF	TGTGCCAGTAGTATAGGATTGGGGACAGGAGGGTACAATGAGCAGTTCTTC